This T cell receptor (beta chain) comes out of a study of T cell repertoires in cytomegalovirus infection. Study-wide background: Both a matching HLA type and CMV infection were indicated by public TCR beta signatures. General observations from the study: The study found HLA-C-restricted CMV-specific TCR beta clonotypes dominating the ex vivo response.

To note about this clonotype: Its antigen remains unidentified.

The CDR3 contains 15 residues. The V end lost 0 bases, the J end lost 3 bases, and 10 bases lay between the germline ends. CDR1 MGHRA and CDR2 YSYEKL come from the germline V gene. TCRdb recomputed calls from the reads with MiXCR, one row per CDR3 protein. The table lists 700,000 to 850,000 distinct CDR3 sequences, approximately 32% of them singletons. The specimen was cultured CD8+ T cells from PBMCs, collected from culture after CMV antigen stimulation. The chain carries TRBV4-1 and TRBJ2-3; no reliable D call. The origin of this receptor is a human donor in good health (CMV status not recorded). Some clones in this sample may be carry-over from other donors' samples. DNA of the CDR3: TGCGCCAGCAGCCAAGAAGGGCAGCGAACAGATACGCAGTATTTT. The encoded protein is CASSQEGQRTDTQYF.